This TCR beta chain was found in a study of T cells in localized non-small cell lung cancer (dated by TCRdb to about 2020). About the study as a whole: Comparing tumors with uninvolved tumor-adjacent lungs, the study looked at the T cell repertoires of a few hundred patients with early-stage NSCLC. The cohort was made up of under 250 treatment-naive NSCLC patients whose localized lung tumors had been resected. NSCLC patients had a mean age of roughly 69 years, and more than 120 were male and about 110 female. What the study reported, not specific to this receptor: Because the study design was exploratory, TCR variables were selected using unadjusted p-values without false-discovery rate correction. A median of 57 of the top 100 tumor clones turned up in the paired uninvolved adjacent lung, and 25 to 30 of those clones also ranked among the top 100 of that same adjacent lung. Uninvolved tumor-adjacent lung showed the highest T cell clonality, higher than tumor, which suggests more focused antigenic responses in the uninvolved tumor-adjacent lung. Longer overall survival was associated with higher blood T cell density, whereas shorter survival was associated with higher adjacent-lung clonality. Multi-region tumor sequencing was not performed, so intratumor heterogeneity could not be excluded.

The CDR3 has 14 amino acids, counting the end cysteine and phenylalanine. The read is trimmed to its CDR3 DNA, 42 bases read in frame from base 1. V lost 5 bases and J lost 1 base; the stretch between them is 10 bases long. CDR1 and CDR2 were assigned from the germline V gene (reference sequence) as LNHDA and SQIVND. About this clone: No antigen is known for it. Base qualities were left out, and no much larger clone turns up one base away.

At diagnosis, peripheral blood, uninvolved tumor-adjacent lung and tumor were collected and stored as a combination of fresh-frozen and FFPE material. For TCR repertoire profiling, blood samples were analyzed in the form of peripheral blood mononuclear cells. The immunoSEQ Assay was used to sequence TCR beta CDR3 regions from DNA. The original methods were these. To compute T cell density, TCR beta template counts were normalized to usable DNA, which was estimated by amplifying housekeeping genes. Richness was estimated with the preseqR package, extrapolating to 400,000 templates for PBMC samples and 120,000 templates for tissue samples. Clonality was defined by subtracting Pielou's evenness from one. Tissue-enriched TCRs were identified by differential abundance testing using productive amino-acid clonotypes, minimum total count 5 and alpha 0.1. The Jaccard Index and the Morisita Overlap Index were used to measure repertoire overlap between compartments. TCR beta CDR3s were clustered by GLIPH together with public tetramer-defined viral CDR3s, and at least three viral sequences plus V-gene enrichment were required for viral motifs. The source is immuneACCESS, and TCRdb retained only in-frame sequences with V and J called. Part of the clones is not carried over; for the studies checked, unresolved V genes explain less than half of this, and the remainder is unexplained. That table supplies the V and J calls and clone size; D and trimming were determined from the DNA. Present in this sample are almost 65,000 clones, roughly 90% of which were seen just once. In total, the top ten clones hold roughly 1.8% of the sample.

The origin of this receptor is a woman aged 40-69 years with stage I lung adenocarcinoma. The rearranged segments are TRBV19 and TRBJ2-3; no D gene is confidently identified. The starting material was peripheral blood, obtained before any cancer treatment. The CDR3 protein sequence reads: CASSEGSGTDTQYF. The nucleotide sequence reads TGTGCCAGTAGTGAAGGGTCGGGCACAGATACGCAGTATTTT. Full variable domain (CDR3 extended with the reference TRBV19 and TRBJ2-3 proteins): DGGITQSPKYLFRKEGQNVTLSCEQNLNHDAMYWYRQDPGQGLRLIYYSQIVNDFQKGDIAEGYSVSREKKESFPLTVTSAQKNPTAFYLCASSEGSGTDTQYFGPGTRLTVL.